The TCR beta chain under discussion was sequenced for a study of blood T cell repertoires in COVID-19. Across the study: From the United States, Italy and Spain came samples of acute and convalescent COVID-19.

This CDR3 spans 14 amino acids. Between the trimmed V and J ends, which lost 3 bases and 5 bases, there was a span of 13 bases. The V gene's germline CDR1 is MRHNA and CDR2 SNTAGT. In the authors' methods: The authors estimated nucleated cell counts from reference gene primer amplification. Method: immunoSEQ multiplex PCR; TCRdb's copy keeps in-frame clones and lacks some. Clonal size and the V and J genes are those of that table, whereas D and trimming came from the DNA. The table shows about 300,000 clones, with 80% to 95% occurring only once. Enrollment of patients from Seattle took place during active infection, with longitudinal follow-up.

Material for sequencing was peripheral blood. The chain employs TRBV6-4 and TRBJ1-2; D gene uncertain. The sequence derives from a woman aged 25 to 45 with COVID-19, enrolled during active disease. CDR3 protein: CASSDRGSGYGYTF. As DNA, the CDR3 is TGTGCCAGCAGTGATCGGGGATCGGGTTATGGCTACACCTTC.